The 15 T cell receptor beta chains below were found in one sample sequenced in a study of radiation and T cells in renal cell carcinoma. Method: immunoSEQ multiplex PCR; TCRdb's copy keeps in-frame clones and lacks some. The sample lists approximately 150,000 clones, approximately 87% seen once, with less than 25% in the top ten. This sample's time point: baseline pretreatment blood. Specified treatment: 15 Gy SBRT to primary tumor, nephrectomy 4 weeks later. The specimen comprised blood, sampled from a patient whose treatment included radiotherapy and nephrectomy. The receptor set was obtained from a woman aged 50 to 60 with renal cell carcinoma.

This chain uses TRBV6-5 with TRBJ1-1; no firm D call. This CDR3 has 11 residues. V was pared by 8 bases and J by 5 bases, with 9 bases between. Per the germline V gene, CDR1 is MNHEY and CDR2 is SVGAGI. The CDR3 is CASAHETEAFF. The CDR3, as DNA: TGTGCCAGCGCCCATGAGACTGAAGCTTTCTTT.

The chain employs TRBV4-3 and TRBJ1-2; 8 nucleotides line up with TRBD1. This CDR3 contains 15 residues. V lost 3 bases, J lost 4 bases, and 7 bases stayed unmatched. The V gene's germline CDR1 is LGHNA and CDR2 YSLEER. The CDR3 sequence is CASSQTRGRAYGYTF. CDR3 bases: TGCGCCAGCAGCCAGACCAGGGGGCGCGCCTATGGCTACACCTTC.

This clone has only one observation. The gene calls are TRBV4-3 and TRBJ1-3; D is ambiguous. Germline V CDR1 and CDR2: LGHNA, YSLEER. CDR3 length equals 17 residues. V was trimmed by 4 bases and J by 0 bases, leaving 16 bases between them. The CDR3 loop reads CASSPKYSEFSGNTIYF. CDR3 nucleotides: TGCGCCAGCAGCCCCAAATATTCCGAATTCTCTGGAAACACCATATATTTT.

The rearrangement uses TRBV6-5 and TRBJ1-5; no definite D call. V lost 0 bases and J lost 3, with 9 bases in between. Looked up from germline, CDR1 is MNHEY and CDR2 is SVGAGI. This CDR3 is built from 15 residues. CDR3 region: CASSYSGSDNQPQHF. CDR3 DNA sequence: TGTGCCAGCAGTTACTCGGGCAGCGACAATCAGCCCCAGCATTTT.

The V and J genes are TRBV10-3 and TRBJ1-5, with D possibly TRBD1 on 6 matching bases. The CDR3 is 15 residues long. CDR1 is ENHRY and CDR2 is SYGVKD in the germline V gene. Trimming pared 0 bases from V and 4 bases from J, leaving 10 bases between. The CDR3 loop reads CAISESQGGNQPQHF. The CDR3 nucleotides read TGTGCCATCAGTGAGTCGCAAGGGGGAAATCAGCCCCAGCATTTT.

DNA for the CDR3: TGCGCCAGCAGCCAAGGGGGTTCCGGACAGCCCCAGCATTTT. Amino acid sequence: CASSQGGSGQPQHF. The chain uses TRBV4-3 and TRBJ1-5; D call uncertain. Deletions cut 1 base from V and 7 bases from J, with 11 bases between. Germline V lookup: CDR1 LGHNA, CDR2 YSLEER. This CDR3 contains 14 residues.

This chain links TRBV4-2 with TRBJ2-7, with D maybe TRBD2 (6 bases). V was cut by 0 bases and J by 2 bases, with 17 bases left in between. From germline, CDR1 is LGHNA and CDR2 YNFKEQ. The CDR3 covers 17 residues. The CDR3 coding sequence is TGTGCCAGCAGCCAAGATTATACAGGAGGGATTCCCTACGAGCAGTACTTC. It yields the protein CASSQDYTGGIPYEQYF.

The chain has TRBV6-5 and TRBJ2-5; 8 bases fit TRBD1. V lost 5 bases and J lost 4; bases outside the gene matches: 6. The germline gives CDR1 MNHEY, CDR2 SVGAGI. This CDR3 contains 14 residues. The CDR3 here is CASSRTGRIETQYF. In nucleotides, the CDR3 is TGTGCCAGCAGTCGGACAGGGCGTATAGAGACCCAGTACTTC.

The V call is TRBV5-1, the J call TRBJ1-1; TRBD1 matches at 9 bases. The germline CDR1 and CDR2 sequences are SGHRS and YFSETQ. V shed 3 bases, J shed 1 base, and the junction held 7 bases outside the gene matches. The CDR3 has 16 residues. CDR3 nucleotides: TGCGCCAGCAGCTCCGGGACAGGGATTAGGAACACTGAAGCTTTCTTT. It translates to CASSSGTGIRNTEAFF.

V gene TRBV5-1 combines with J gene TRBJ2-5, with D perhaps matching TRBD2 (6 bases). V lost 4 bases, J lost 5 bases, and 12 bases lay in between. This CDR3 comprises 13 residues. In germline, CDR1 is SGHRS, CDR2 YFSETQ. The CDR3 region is CASSQVRGETQYF. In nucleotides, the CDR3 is TGCGCCAGCAGCCAGGTTCGGGGGGAGACCCAGTACTTC.

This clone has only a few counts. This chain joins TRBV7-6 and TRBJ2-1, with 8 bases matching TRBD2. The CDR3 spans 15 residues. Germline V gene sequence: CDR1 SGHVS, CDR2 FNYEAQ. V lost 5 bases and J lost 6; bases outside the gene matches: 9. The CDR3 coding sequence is TGTGCCAGCAGCGACCCTACTAGCGGAACCAATGAGCAGTTCTTC. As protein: CASSDPTSGTNEQFF.

The chain's CDR3 is CASSLESVGTDTQYF. Written as DNA, the CDR3 is TGTGCCAGCAGCTTGGAGAGCGTTGGCACAGATACGCAGTATTTT. This rearrangement joins TRBV5-6 to TRBJ2-3; D gene ambiguous. Germline V gives CDR1 SGHDT, CDR2 YYEEEE. The V gene lost 0 bases and the J gene lost 1 base, with 9 bases spanning the gap. The length of the CDR3 is 15 residues.

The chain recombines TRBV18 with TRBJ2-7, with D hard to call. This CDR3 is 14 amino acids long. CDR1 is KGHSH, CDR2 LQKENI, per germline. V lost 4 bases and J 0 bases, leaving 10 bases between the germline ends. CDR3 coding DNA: TGTGCCAGCTCACTGGACCTTGACTCCTACGAGCAGTACTTC. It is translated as CASSLDLDSYEQYF. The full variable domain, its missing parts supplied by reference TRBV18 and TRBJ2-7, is NAGVMQNPRHLVRRRGQEARLRCSPMKGHSHVYWYRQLPEEGLKFMVYLQKENIIDESGMPKERFSAEFPKEGPSILRIQQVVRGDSAAYFCASSLDLDSYEQYFGPGTRLTVT.

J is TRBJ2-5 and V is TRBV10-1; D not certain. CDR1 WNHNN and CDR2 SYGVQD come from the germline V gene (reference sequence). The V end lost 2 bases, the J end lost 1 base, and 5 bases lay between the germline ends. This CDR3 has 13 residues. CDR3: CASSETVQETQYF. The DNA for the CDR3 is TGCGCCAGCAGTGAGACAGTCCAAGAGACCCAGTACTTC.

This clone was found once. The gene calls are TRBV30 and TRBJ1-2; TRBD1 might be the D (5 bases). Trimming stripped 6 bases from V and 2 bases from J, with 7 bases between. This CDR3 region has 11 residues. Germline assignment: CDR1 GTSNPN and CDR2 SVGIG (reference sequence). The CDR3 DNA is TGTGCCTGTGGGGGAAACTATGGCTACACCTTC. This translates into CACGGNYGYTF.